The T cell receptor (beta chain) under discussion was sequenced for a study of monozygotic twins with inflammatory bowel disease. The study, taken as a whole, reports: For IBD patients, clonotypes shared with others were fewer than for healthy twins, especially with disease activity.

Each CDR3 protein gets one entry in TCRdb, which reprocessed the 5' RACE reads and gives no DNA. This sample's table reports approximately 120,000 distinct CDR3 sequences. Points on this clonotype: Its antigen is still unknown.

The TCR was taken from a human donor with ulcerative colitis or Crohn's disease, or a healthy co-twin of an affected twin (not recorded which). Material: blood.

The chain's CDR3 is CASSQVTDTQYF. The chain uses TRBV3-1 and TRBJ2-3. The CDR3 loop spans 12 amino acids. Germline V gene sequence: CDR1 LGHDT, CDR2 YNNKEL (reference sequence).